One sample yielded the 5 T cell receptor beta chains listed below, sequenced in a study of blood T cell repertoires in COVID-19. The assay was immunoSEQ multiplex PCR, and TCRdb's table has in-frame clones only and misses some. In the table there are about 190,000 clones, roughly 90% of which are singletons. Sequenced: peripheral blood. The receptor set was obtained from a man in his forties or fifties with acute or convalescent COVID-19.

This chain uses TRBV20-1 with TRBJ2-1; D gene unclear. Germline assignment: CDR1 DFQATT and CDR2 SNEGSKA (reference sequence). The CDR3 length is 11 residues. Trimming removed 3 bases from V and 7 bases from J, with 7 bases in between. The CDR3 nucleotides are TGCAGTGCTAGGAAAGCGAATGAGCAGTTCTTC. Its translation is CSARKANEQFF.

The V and J genes are TRBV28 and TRBJ1-2; perhaps TRBD1 as D (6 bases). Trimming removed 4 bases from V and 4 bases from J, with 7 bases in between. This CDR3 has 12 amino acids. The V gene's germline CDR1 is MDHEN and CDR2 SYDVKM. Here the CDR3 reads CASSSDSYGYTF. The CDR3 DNA reads as TGTGCCAGCAGTTCGGACAGCTATGGCTACACCTTC.

This sequence joins TRBV18 and TRBJ2-6; TRBD1 might be the D (5 bases). V gave up 6 bases and J gave up 0 bases, with 12 bases separating them. Germline V lookup: CDR1 KGHSH, CDR2 LQKENI. CDR3 size: 16 residues. The CDR3 bases are TGTGCCAGCTCTTCAGGGCTGGTCTCTGGGGCCAACGTCCTGACTTTC. Amino acids: CASSSGLVSGANVLTF.

The chain links TRBV7-3 to TRBJ2-2; tentative D call: TRBD2 (5 bases). CDR1 is SGHTA and CDR2 is FQGTGA in the germline V gene. With 5 bases removed from V and 6 bases from J, the gap between germline ends came to 7 bases. CDR3 length: 12 residues. The CDR3 DNA reads TGTGCCAGCAGCCTTAGCGCCGGGGAGCTGTTTTTT. It encodes CASSLSAGELFF.

V usage is TRBV19 and J usage is TRBJ2-7; D is possibly TRBD1 (5 bases). Germline V gives CDR1 LNHDA, CDR2 SQIVND (reference sequence). The CDR3 has 13 residues. Trimming removed 4 bases at V and 2 bases at J, with 9 bases between. CDR3 DNA sequence: TGTGCCAGTAGTACACAGGACACCTACGAGCAGTACTTC. The encoded protein is CASSTQDTYEQYF.